This T cell receptor (beta chain) was documented in a study of blood T cells in healthy people across ages. Through a sample-barcoded 5' primer and a J-beta primer mix, a second PCR was run for roughly 6 to 12 cycles. Using its own MiXCR run on the 5' RACE reads, TCRdb lists one record per CDR3 protein. The sample carries some 900,000 distinct CDR3 sequences, around 48% recorded once. A note on this clonotype: What it recognizes is unknown.

Notes on the study in general: Donors of long life had a larger count of naive CD4+ cells and greater diversity than aged donors.

Material: blood. The clonotype comes from a man aged 30-40 years in good health.

The CDR3 loop is CAWSLLGLGTDTQYF. CDR3 nucleotides: TGTGCCTGGTCGTTGTTGGGACTTGGCACAGATACGCAGTATTTT. The chain combines TRBV30 with TRBJ2-3, with D tentatively TRBD2 (6 bases). The germline V and J ends were trimmed by 5 bases and 1 base, with 16 bases remaining between them. Germline V lookup: CDR1 GTSNPN, CDR2 SVGIG (reference sequence). CDR3 length: 15 amino acids.